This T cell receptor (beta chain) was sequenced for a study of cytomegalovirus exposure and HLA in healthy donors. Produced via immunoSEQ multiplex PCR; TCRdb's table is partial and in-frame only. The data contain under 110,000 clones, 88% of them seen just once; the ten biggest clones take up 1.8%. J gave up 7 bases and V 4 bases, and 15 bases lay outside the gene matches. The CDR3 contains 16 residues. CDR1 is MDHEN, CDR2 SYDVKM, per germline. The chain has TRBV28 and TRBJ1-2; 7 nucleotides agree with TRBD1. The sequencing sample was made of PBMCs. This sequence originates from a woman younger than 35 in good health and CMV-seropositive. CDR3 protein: CASSSGRTGRFIGYTF. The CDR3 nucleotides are TGTGCCAGCAGTTCGGGGCGGACAGGCCGCTTTATTGGCTACACCTTC.